The 26 T cell receptor beta chains below come from one sample, sequenced in a study of long-term antiretroviral therapy in people with HIV. Run at survey level, the immunoSEQ assay was version v3.0. TCRdb's copy holds only in-frame clones and misses some; the assay was immunoSEQ multiplex PCR. The repertoire has under 20,000 clones, over 75% of them found once; the top ten carry roughly 8.3%. Sequencing used unsorted PBMCs, obtained 0.3 years after starting antiretroviral therapy. The receptor set was obtained from a man aged 60 to 75 with HIV.

The chain has TRBV5-4 and TRBJ2-1, with a weak D call TRBD2 (6 bases). The V gene lost 5 bases and the J gene lost 7 bases, with 16 bases spanning the gap. Germline V lookup: CDR1 SGHNT, CDR2 YYREEE (reference sequence). The length of the CDR3 is 14 residues. The DNA of the CDR3 is TGTGCCAGCAGTACCCGGGACTCTTCGAATGAGCAGTTCTTC. Translating it yields CASSTRDSSNEQFF.

This CDR3 reads CASSRTGTNTGELFF. The CDR3 bases are TGTGCCAGCAGCCGGACAGGGACGAACACCGGGGAGCTGTTTTTT. The chain links TRBV6-4 to TRBJ2-2; TRBD1 matches at 8 bases. V was pared by 6 bases and J by 0 bases, with 3 bases of the junction left unmatched. This CDR3 region has 15 residues. Germline CDR1 MRHNA, CDR2 SNTAGT.

The chain employs TRBV5-4 and TRBJ1-6; D not certain. The CDR3 has 17 amino acids. V was cut by 0 bases and J by 0 bases, with 10 bases left in between. Germline V gene lookup returns CDR1 SGHNT and CDR2 YYREEE (reference sequence). The CDR3 sequence: CASSLDGSSSYNSPLHF. The CDR3 DNA reads TGTGCCAGCAGCTTGGATGGGTCGAGCTCCTATAATTCACCCCTCCACTTT.

The rearrangement joins TRBV10-3 to TRBJ1-6; 7 bases are a match to TRBD1. Germline V CDR1 and CDR2: ENHRY, SYGVKD. V was pared by 7 bases and J by 7 bases, with 4 bases of the junction left unmatched. This CDR3 spans 13 amino acids. The CDR3 bases are TGTGCCATCAAAGACAGGGAAAATTCACCCCTCCACTTT. It specifies CAIKDRENSPLHF.

This chain uses TRBV5-1 with TRBJ2-7, with TRBD2 matching 11 bases. J was trimmed by 1 base and V by 5 bases; bases with no gene match: 2. Germline loops: CDR1 SGHRS, CDR2 YFSETQ. This CDR3 has 14 amino acids. CDR3 nucleotide sequence: TGCGCCAGCAGTCCTAGCGGGGGGTCCTACGAGCAGTACTTC. Amino acids: CASSPSGGSYEQYF.

J is TRBJ2-7 and V is TRBV5-1; 7 positions match TRBD1. Germline CDR1 and CDR2: SGHRS and YFSETQ. The CDR3 contains 15 residues. J was trimmed by 0 bases and V by 0 bases; bases with no gene match: 3. Here the CDR3 reads CASSLEGDSSYEQYF. CDR3 in DNA: TGCGCCAGCAGCTTGGAAGGGGACAGCTCCTACGAGCAGTACTTC.

CDR3 sequence: CASSYRDRGIEAFF. The CDR3 coding sequence is TGTGCCAGCAGCTACCGGGACAGGGGAATTGAAGCTTTCTTT. The chain uses TRBV5-8 and TRBJ1-1; 10 bases agree with TRBD1. Per germline, CDR1 SGHTS and CDR2 YDEGEE. V shed 3 bases and J 7 bases; nucleotides not matched to a gene: 6. CDR3 length: 14 residues.

The DNA of the CDR3 is TGTGCCAGCTCGGAGCGGGAGAGAGTCGCAGATACGCAGTATTTT. It encodes CASSERERVADTQYF. The chain joins TRBV6-1 to TRBJ2-3; 8 nucleotides agree with TRBD2. The CDR3 consists of 15 residues. J gave up 4 bases and V 8 bases, and 11 bases lay outside the gene matches. Germline CDR1 and CDR2: MNHNS and SASEGT.

This chain links TRBV9 with TRBJ2-7; D uncertain. Trimming removed 0 bases from V and 3 bases from J, with 10 bases in between. The CDR3 is made up of 14 amino acids. Germline CDR1 is SGDLS and CDR2 is YYNGEE. CDR3 in DNA: TGTGCCAGCAGCGTAGAGGGTGCCGGCTACGAGCAGTACTTC. Its translation is CASSVEGAGYEQYF. Combining the CDR3 with reference TRBV9 and TRBJ2-7 gives the whole variable domain DSGVTQTPKHLITATGQRVTLRCSPRSGDLSVYWYQQSLDQGLQFLIQYYNGEERAKGNILERFSAQQFPDLHSELNLSSLELGDSALYFCASSVEGAGYEQYFGPGTRLTVT.

This clone is a singleton in its sample. The chain couples TRBV4-3 to TRBJ1-3; no firm D call. This CDR3 has 14 amino acids. The germline gives CDR1 LGHNA, CDR2 YSLEER. Between the trimmed V and J ends, which lost 4 bases and 2 bases, there was a span of 9 bases. The DNA of the CDR3 is TGCGCCAGCAGCCCCACGGGGACTGGAAACACCATATATTTT. It codes for CASSPTGTGNTIYF.

This clone has just one count. This sequence joins TRBV6-5 and TRBJ1-2; D possibly corresponds to TRBD1 (5 bases). CDR1 is MNHEY and CDR2 is SVGAGI in the germline V gene. Trimming cost V 0 bases and J 8 bases, with 7 bases left between them. This CDR3 contains 12 residues. The CDR3 is CASSYSREGYTF. The CDR3 DNA reads as TGTGCCAGCAGTTACTCCAGGGAGGGCTACACCTTC.

The chain combines TRBV30 with TRBJ2-7; D may be TRBD2 (5 bases). Germline CDR1 is GTSNPN and CDR2 is SVGIG (reference sequence). This CDR3 comprises 11 residues. V lost 0 bases and J 7 bases, leaving 7 bases between the germline ends. CDR3 sequence (DNA): TGTGCCTGGAGTGTACTAGGGGAGCAGTACTTC. Translating gives CAWSVLGEQYF.

This chain links TRBV7-2 with TRBJ1-1, with D maybe TRBD1 (6 bases). CDR3 length: 13 residues. Germline-derived CDR1 and CDR2 are SGHTA and FQGNSA. Trimming left V 5 bases short and J 1 base short, with 8 bases between. The CDR3 reads CASSPQGNTEAFF. CDR3 nucleotide sequence: TGTGCCAGCAGCCCACAGGGGAACACTGAAGCTTTCTTT. Using reference TRBV7-2 and TRBJ1-1 for the parts outside the CDR3, the full variable domain is GAGVSQSPSNKVTEKGKDVELRCDPISGHTALYWYRQSLGQGLEFLIYFQGNSAPDKSGLPSDRFSAERTGGSVSTLTIQRTQQEDSAVYLCASSPQGNTEAFFGQGTRLTVV.

The chain joins TRBV7-3 to TRBJ2-1, with 12 bases that match TRBD2. The V segment lost 4 bases and the J segment 9 bases; nucleotides outside the gene matches: 7. This CDR3 is 15 amino acids long. Germline V gene sequence: CDR1 SGHTA, CDR2 FQGTGA. CDR3 region: CASSSRLAGEGEQFF. CDR3 bases: TGTGCCAGCAGCTCACGACTAGCGGGAGAGGGTGAGCAGTTCTTC.

V is TRBV7-6 and J is TRBJ2-7, with 11 bases matching TRBD2. After removal of 5 bases from V and 2 bases from J, the junction contained 5 bases not matched to a gene. Germline CDR1 SGHVS, CDR2 FNYEAQ. There are 15 residues in the CDR3. CDR3 region: CASSPGTSGTYEQYF. The CDR3, as DNA: TGTGCCAGCAGCCCGGGGACTAGCGGTACCTACGAGCAGTACTTC. Using reference TRBV7-6 and TRBJ2-7 for the parts outside the CDR3, the full variable domain is GAGVSQSPRYKVTKRGQDVALRCDPISGHVSLYWYRQALGQGPEFLTYFNYEAQQDKSGLPNDRFSAERPEGSISTLTIQRTEQRDSAMYRCASSPGTSGTYEQYFGPGTRLTVT.

This clone was found once. The chain combines TRBV4-3 with TRBJ2-7; TRBD2 matches 7 bases. Germline-derived CDR1 and CDR2 are LGHNA and YSLEER. V gave up 2 bases and J gave up 1 base; unmatched junction bases: 5. The CDR3 totals 15 residues. The CDR3 protein is CASSQIVGGSYEQYF. DNA for the CDR3: TGCGCCAGCAGCCAAATTGTGGGAGGGTCCTACGAGCAGTACTTC.

The chain combines TRBV11-2 with TRBJ2-3, with 9 bases aligning to TRBD1. Per the germline V gene, CDR1 is SGHAT and CDR2 is FQNNGV. After removal of 6 bases from V and 3 bases from J, the junction contained 4 bases not matched to a gene. CDR3 length: 14 amino acids. The CDR3 DNA sequence: TGTGCCAGCAGTTACGGACAGGGGACAGATACGCAGTATTTT. This encodes CASSYGQGTDTQYF.

The chain carries TRBV5-1 and TRBJ2-2, with 10 bases identical to TRBD2. The CDR3 contains 19 residues. V gave up 4 bases and J gave up 5 bases; unmatched junction bases: 17. CDR1 and CDR2 (germline): SGHRS, YFSETQ. The chain's CDR3 is CASSPISSGGKPGTGELFF. CDR3 DNA: TGCGCCAGCAGCCCGATATCTAGCGGGGGAAAACCGGGTACCGGGGAGCTGTTTTTT.

This sequence joins TRBV6-6 and TRBJ1-1; D might be TRBD1 (5 bases). The CDR3 sequence is 15 residues long. Per the germline V gene, CDR1 is MNHNY and CDR2 is SVGAGI (reference sequence). V lost 5 bases, J lost 3 bases, and 16 bases lay in between. This chain's CDR3 is CASSQTALRDTEAFF. CDR3 DNA sequence: TGTGCCAGCAGTCAGACAGCTCTTCGGGACACTGAAGCTTTCTTT.

The chain links TRBV5-8 to TRBJ2-7, with 8 bases identical to TRBD1. The germline CDR1 and CDR2 sequences are SGHTS and YDEGEE. J was trimmed by 3 bases and V by 4 bases; bases with no gene match: 12. This CDR3 is 16 amino acids long. In DNA, the CDR3 is TGTGCCAGCAGCGGTCCAGGGGGCCCATCCTACTACGAGCAGTACTTC. This sequence encodes CASSGPGGPSYYEQYF. The entire variable domain, with the rest obtained from reference TRBV5-8 and TRBJ2-7, is as follows: EAGVTQSPTHLIKTRGQQATLRCSPISGHTSVYWYQQALGLGLQFLLWYDEGEERNRGNFPPRFSGRQFPNYSSELNVNALELEDSALYLCASSGPGGPSYYEQYFGPGTRLTVT.

The genes are TRBV29-1 and TRBJ2-1; D is ambiguous. The germline CDR1 and CDR2 sequences are SQVTM and ANQGSEA. The CDR3 runs to 13 residues. Trimming shortened V by 1 base and J by 8 bases, and 12 bases separated the two germline ends. CDR3 region: CSVEAWGVDEQFF. The CDR3 nucleotides read TGCAGCGTTGAAGCCTGGGGTGTGGATGAGCAGTTCTTC.

The chain recombines TRBV27 with TRBJ2-7, with TRBD2 matching over 8 bases. Germline V gives CDR1 MNHEY, CDR2 SMNVEV (reference sequence). The CDR3 has 15 residues. V was pared by 7 bases and J by 0 bases, with 8 bases of the junction left unmatched. The CDR3 here is CASTISGASSYEQYF. CDR3 in DNA: TGTGCCAGCACTATTAGCGGGGCGAGCTCCTACGAGCAGTACTTC.

The chain links TRBV7-2 to TRBJ1-3; 7 bases are shared with TRBD1. V was clipped by 3 bases and J by 0 bases; unmatched bases: 8. The CDR3 loop spans 17 amino acids. Germline loops: CDR1 SGHTA, CDR2 FQGNSA. CDR3: CASSFLTGIFSGNTIYF. CDR3 bases: TGTGCCAGCAGCTTTCTGACAGGGATCTTCTCTGGAAACACCATATATTTT. The complete variable domain, with remaining parts taken from reference TRBV7-2 and TRBJ1-3, reads GAGVSQSPSNKVTEKGKDVELRCDPISGHTALYWYRQSLGQGLEFLIYFQGNSAPDKSGLPSDRFSAERTGGSVSTLTIQRTQQEDSAVYLCASSFLTGIFSGNTIYFGEGSWLTVV.

V usage is TRBV27 and J usage is TRBJ2-7; unclear D gene. Trimming took 3 bases from V and 6 from J, leaving 18 bases between them. The CDR3 has 15 residues. Germline CDR1 and CDR2: MNHEY and SMNVEV (reference sequence). The chain's CDR3 is CASSFGPSGVIEQYF. The CDR3 bases are TGTGCCAGCAGTTTTGGTCCTAGTGGGGTTATCGAGCAGTACTTC.

This clone has only one observation. The chain combines TRBV9 with TRBJ2-2; D might be TRBD1 (6 bases). Germline V lookup: CDR1 SGDLS, CDR2 YYNGEE. The CDR3 has 17 residues. The V gene lost 3 bases and the J gene lost 4 bases, with 19 bases spanning the gap. This chain's CDR3 is CASSDAISLTGTGELFF. CDR3 sequence (DNA): TGTGCCAGCAGCGACGCGATATCCTTGACAGGCACCGGGGAGCTGTTTTTT.

Here the CDR3 DNA reads TGTGCCAGCAGTTACGGCGCACAAAGTGGAAAACTGTTTTTT. Its translation: CASSYGAQSGKLFF. This chain joins TRBV6-5 and TRBJ1-4, with D uncertain. V was pared by 2 bases and J by 10 bases, with 14 bases between. This CDR3 spans 14 amino acids. The V gene's germline CDR1 is MNHEY and CDR2 SVGAGI.